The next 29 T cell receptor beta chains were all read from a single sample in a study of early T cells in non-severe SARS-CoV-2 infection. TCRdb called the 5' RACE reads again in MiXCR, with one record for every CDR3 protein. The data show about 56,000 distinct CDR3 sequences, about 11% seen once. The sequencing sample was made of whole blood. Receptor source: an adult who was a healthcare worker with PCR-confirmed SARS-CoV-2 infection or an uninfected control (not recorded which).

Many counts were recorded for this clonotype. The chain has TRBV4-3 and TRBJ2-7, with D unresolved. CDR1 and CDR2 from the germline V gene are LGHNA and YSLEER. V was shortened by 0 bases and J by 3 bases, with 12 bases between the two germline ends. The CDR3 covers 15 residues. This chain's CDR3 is CASSQEPLTVYEQYF. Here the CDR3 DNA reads TGCGCCAGCAGCCAAGAACCACTTACAGTCTACGAGCAGTACTTC.

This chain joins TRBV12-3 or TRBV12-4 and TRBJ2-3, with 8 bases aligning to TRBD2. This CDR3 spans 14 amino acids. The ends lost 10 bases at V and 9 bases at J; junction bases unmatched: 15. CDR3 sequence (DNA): TGTGCCACCCTGAGTCGTCGGGAGGGCCACACGCAGTATTTT. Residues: CATLSRREGHTQYF.

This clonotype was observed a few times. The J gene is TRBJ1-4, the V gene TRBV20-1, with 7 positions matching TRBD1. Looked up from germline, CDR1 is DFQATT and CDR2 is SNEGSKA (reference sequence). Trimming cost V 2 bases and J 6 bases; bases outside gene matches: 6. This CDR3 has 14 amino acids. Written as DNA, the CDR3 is TGCAGTGCTAGATTACAGGGGATCTATGAAAAACTGTTTTTT. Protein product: CSARLQGIYEKLFF.

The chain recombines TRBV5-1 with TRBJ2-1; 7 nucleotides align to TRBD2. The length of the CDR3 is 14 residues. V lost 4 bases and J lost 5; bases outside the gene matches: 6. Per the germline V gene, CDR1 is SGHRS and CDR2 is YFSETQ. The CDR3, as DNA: TGCGCCAGCAGCCTAAGGACTAGGGACAATGAGCAGTTCTTC. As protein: CASSLRTRDNEQFF.

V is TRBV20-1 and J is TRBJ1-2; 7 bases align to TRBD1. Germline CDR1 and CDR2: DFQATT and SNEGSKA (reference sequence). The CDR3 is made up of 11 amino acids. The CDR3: CGKQGNYGYTF. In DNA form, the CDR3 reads TGCGGAAAACAGGGGAACTATGGCTACACCTTC.

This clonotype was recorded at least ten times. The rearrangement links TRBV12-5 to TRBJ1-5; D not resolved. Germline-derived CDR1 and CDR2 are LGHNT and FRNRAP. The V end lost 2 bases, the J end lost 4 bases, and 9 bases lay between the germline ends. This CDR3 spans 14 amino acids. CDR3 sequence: CASGLSPGNQPQHF. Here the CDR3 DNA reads TGTGCTAGTGGTTTGTCCCCCGGTAATCAGCCCCAGCATTTT.

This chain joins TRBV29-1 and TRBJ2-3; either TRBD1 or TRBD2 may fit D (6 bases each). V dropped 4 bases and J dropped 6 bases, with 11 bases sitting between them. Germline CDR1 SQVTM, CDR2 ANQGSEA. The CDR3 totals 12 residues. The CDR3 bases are TGCAGCGTTGGGGGGGCCCGGGATACGCAGTATTTT. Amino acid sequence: CSVGGARDTQYF.

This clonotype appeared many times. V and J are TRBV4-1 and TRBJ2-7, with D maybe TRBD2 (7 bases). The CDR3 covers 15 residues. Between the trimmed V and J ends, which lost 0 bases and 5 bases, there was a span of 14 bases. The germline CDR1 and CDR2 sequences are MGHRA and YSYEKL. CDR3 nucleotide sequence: TGCGCCAGCAGCCAAGATAGGGGAGGGGGTAACGAGCAGTACTTC. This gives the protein CASSQDRGGGNEQYF.

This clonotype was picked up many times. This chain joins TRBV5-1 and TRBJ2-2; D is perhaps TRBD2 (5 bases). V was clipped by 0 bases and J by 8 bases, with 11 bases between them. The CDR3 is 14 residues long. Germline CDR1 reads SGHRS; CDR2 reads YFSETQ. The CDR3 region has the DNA TGCGCCAGCAGCTTGGACGGGATGAGTGGGGAGCTGTTTTTT. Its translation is CASSLDGMSGELFF.

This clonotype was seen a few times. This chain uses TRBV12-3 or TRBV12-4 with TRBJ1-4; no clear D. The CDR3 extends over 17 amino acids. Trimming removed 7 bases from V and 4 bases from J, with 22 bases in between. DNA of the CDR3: TGTGCCAGCACCCCTTACTTCTCGGCTTCACGTAATGAAAAACTGTTTTTT. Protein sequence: CASTPYFSASRNEKLFF.

The CDR3 loop reads CASSPPTTSGSYNEQFF. In nucleotides, the CDR3 is TGCGCCAGCAGCCCACCCACCACTAGCGGCTCCTACAATGAGCAGTTCTTC. The J gene is TRBJ2-1, the V gene TRBV5-1; TRBD2 matches at 8 bases. This CDR3 region has 17 residues. Per germline, CDR1 SGHRS and CDR2 YFSETQ. The junction had 9 bases not matched to a gene; V was cut back by 4 bases and J by 0 bases.

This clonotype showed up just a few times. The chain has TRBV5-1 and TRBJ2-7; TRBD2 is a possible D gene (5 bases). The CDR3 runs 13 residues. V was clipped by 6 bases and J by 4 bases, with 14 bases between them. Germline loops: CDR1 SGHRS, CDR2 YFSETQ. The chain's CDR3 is CASMGEREYEQYF. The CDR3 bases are TGCGCCAGCATGGGAGAAAGGGAATACGAGCAGTACTTC.

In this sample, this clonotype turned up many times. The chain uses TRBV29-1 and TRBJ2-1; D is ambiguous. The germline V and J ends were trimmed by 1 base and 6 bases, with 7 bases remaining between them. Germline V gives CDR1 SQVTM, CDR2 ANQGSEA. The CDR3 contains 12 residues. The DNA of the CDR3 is TGCAGCGTTGAAGGGGCAGGCAATGAGCAGTTCTTC. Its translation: CSVEGAGNEQFF.

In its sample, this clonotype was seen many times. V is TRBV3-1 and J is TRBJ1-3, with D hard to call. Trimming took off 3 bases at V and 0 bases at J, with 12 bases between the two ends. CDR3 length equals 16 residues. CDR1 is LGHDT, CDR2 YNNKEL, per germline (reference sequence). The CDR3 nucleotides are TGTGCCAGCAGCCACCCCTCATGGTACTCTGGAAACACCATATATTTT. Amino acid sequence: CASSHPSWYSGNTIYF.

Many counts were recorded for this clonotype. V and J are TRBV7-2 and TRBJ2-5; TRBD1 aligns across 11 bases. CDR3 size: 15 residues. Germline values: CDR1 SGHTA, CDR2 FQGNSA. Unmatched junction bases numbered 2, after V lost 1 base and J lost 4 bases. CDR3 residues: CASSLVGTGGETQYF. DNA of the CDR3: TGTGCCAGCAGCTTAGTTGGGACAGGGGGAGAGACCCAGTACTTC. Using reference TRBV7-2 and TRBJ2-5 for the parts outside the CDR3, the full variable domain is GAGVSQSPSNKVTEKGKDVELRCDPISGHTALYWYRQSLGQGLEFLIYFQGNSAPDKSGLPSDRFSAERTGGSVSTLTIQRTQQEDSAVYLCASSLVGTGGETQYFGPGTRLLVL.

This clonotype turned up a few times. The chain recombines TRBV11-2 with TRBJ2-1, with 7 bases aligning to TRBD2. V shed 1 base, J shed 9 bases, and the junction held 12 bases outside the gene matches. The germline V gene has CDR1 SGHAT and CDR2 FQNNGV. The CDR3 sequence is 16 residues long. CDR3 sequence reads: CASSLGGSIVRGEQFF. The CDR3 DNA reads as TGTGCCAGCAGCTTAGGCGGGAGTATCGTTCGGGGTGAGCAGTTCTTC. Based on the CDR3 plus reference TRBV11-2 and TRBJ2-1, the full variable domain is EAGVAQSPRYKIIEKRQSVAFWCNPISGHATLYWYQQILGQGPKLLIQFQNNGVVDDSQLPKDRFSAERLKGVDSTLKIQPAKLEDSAVYLCASSLGGSIVRGEQFFGPGTRLTVL.

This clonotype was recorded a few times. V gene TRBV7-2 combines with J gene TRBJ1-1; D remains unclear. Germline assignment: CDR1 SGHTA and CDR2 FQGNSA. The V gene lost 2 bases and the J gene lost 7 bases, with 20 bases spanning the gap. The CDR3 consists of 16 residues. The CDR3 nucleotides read TGTGCCAGCAGCTTACAATTATCGACTGCGGGAATTGAAGCTTTCTTT. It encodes CASSLQLSTAGIEAFF.

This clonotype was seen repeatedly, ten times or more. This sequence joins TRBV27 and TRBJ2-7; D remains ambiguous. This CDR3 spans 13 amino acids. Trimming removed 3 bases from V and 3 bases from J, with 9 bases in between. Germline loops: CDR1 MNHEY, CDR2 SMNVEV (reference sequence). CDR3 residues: CASSLGQVYEQYF. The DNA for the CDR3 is TGTGCCAGCAGTTTGGGCCAGGTCTACGAGCAGTACTTC.

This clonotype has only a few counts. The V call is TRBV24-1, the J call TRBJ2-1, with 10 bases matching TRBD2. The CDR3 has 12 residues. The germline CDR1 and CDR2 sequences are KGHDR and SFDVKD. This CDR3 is CELGLAGDEQFF. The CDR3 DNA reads TGTGAACTCGGGCTAGCGGGAGATGAGCAGTTCTTC.

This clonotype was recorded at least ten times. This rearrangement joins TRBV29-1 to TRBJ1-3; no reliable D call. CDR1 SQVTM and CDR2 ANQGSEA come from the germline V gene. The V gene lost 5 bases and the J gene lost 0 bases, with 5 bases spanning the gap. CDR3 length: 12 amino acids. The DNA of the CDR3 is TGCAGCGTTCGGGTCTCTGGAAACACCATATATTTT. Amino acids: CSVRVSGNTIYF.

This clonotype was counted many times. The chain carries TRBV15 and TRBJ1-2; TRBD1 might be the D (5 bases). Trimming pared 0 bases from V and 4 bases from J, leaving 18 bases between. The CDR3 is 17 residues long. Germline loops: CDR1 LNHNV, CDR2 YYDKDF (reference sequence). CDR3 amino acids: CATSRDLGVGTGYGYTF. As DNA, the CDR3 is TGTGCCACCAGCAGAGATCTCGGTGTAGGGACGGGCTATGGCTACACCTTC.

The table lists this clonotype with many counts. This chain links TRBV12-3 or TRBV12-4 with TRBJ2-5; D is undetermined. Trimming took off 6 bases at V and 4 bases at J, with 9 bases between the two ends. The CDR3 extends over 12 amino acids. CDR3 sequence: CASRPLGETQYF. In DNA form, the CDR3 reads TGTGCCAGCAGGCCCCTGGGAGAGACCCAGTACTTC.

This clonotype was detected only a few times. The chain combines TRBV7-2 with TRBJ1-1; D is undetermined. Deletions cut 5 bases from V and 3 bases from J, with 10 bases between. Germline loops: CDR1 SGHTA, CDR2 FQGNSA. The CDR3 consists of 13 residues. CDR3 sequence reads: CASSLGIHTEAFF. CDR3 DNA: TGTGCCAGCAGCCTGGGAATCCACACTGAAGCTTTCTTT.

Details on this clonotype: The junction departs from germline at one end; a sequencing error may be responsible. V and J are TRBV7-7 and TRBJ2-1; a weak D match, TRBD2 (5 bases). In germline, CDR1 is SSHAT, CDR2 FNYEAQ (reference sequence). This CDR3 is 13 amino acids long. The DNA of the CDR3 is TGTGCTAGCAGCTCCACTAGAATAGGAACGCAGTTCTTC. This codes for CASSSTRIGTQFF.

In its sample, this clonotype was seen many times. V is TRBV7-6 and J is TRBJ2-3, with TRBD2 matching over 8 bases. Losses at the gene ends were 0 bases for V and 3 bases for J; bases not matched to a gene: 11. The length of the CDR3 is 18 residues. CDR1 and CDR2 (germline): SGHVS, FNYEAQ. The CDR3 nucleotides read TGTGCCAGCAGCTTAGCCCAAACTAGCGGCCTGGGGACAGATACGCAGTATTTT. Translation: CASSLAQTSGLGTDTQYF.

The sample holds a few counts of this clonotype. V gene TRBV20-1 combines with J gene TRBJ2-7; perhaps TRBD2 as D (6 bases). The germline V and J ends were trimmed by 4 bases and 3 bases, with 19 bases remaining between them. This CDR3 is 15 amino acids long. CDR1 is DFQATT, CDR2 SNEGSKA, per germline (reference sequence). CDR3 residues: CSAMGGGERSYEQYF. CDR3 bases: TGCAGTGCTATGGGAGGTGGGGAGCGGAGCTACGAGCAGTACTTC.

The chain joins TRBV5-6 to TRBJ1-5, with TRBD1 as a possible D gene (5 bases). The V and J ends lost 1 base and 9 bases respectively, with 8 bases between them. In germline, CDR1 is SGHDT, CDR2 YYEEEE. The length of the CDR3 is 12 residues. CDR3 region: CASSLWGGPQHF. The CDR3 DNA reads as TGTGCCAGCAGCTTGTGGGGGGGGCCCCAGCATTTT.

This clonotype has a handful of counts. In DNA form, the CDR3 reads TGCGCCAGCAGCGTACGGACTGATAACTATGGCTACACCTTC. Encoded protein: CASSVRTDNYGYTF. The rearrangement joins TRBV4-1 to TRBJ1-2; the D is unclear. V dropped 5 bases and J dropped 1 base, with 11 bases sitting between them. The germline CDR1 and CDR2 sequences are MGHRA and YSYEKL. The CDR3 is 14 residues long.

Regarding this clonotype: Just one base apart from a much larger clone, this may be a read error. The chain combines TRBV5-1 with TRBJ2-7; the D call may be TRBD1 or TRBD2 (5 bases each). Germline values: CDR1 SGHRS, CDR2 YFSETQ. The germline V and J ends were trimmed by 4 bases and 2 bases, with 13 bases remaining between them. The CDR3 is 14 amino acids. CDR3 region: CASSLEGSAYEQYF. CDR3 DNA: TGCGCCAGCAGCCTCGAGGGGTCTGCCTACGAGCAGTACTTC.